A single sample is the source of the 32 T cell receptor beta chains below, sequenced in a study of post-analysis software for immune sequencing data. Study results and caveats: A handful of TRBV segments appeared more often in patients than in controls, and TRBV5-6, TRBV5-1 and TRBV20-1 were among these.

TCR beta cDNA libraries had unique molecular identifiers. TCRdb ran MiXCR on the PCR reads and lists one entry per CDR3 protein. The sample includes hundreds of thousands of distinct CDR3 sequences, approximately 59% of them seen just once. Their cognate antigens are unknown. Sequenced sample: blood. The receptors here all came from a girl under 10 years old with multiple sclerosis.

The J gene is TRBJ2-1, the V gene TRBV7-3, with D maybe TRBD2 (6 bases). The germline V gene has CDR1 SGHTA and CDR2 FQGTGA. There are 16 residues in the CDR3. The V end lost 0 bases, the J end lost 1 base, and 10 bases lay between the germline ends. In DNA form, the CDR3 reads TGTGCCAGCAGCTTAACTTCGGCGGGGTCCTACAATGAGCAGTTCTTC. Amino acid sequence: CASSLTSAGSYNEQFF.

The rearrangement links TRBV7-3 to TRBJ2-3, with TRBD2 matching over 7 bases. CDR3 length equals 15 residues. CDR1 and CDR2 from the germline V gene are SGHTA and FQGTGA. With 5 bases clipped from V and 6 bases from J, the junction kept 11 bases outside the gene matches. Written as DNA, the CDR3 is TGTGCCAGCAGCCGCTTTGGACTAGGGGCGGATACGCAGTATTTT. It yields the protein CASSRFGLGADTQYF.

The CDR3 sequence is CASSLGPLAKPTQYF. The CDR3, as DNA: TGCGCCAGCAGCTTGGGACCCCTAGCAAAACCAACGCAGTATTTT. This chain uses TRBV5-1 with TRBJ2-3, with D possibly matching TRBD2 (5 bases). This CDR3 has 15 amino acids. The germline V gene has CDR1 SGHRS and CDR2 YFSETQ. The V gene lost 0 bases and the J gene lost 9 bases, with 17 bases spanning the gap.

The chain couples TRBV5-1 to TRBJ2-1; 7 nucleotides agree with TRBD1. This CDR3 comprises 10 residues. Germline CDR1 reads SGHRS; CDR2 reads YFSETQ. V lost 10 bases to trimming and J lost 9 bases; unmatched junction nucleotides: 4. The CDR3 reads CAQHRGEQFF. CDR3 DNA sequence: TGCGCCCAGCACAGGGGTGAGCAGTTCTTC.

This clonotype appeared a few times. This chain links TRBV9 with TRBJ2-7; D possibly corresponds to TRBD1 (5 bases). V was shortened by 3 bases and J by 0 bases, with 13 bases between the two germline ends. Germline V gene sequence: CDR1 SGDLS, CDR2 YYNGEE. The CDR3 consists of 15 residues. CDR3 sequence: CASSEEQASSYEQYF. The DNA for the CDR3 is TGTGCCAGCAGCGAGGAACAGGCGAGCTCCTACGAGCAGTACTTC.

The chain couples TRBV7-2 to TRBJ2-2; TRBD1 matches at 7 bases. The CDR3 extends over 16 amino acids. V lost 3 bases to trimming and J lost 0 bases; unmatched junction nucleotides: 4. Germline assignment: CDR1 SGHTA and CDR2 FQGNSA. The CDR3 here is CASSLLGQSNTGELFF. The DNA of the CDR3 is TGTGCCAGCAGCTTGTTGGGACAGTCGAACACCGGGGAGCTGTTTTTT. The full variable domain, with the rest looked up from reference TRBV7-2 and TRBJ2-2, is GAGVSQSPSNKVTEKGKDVELRCDPISGHTALYWYRQSLGQGLEFLIYFQGNSAPDKSGLPSDRFSAERTGGSVSTLTIQRTQQEDSAVYLCASSLLGQSNTGELFFGEGSRLTVL.

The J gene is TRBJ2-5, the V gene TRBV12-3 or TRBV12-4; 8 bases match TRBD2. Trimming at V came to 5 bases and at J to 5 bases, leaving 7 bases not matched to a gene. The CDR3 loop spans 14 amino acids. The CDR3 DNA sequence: TGTGCCAGCAGTCCGGGGGGGCCTCGGGAGACCCAGTACTTC. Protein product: CASSPGGPRETQYF.

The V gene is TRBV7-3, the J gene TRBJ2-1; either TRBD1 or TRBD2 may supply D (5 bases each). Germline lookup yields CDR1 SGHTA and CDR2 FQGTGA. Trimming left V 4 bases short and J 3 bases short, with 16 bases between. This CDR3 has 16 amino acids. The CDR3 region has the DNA TGTGCCAGCAGCTCCGGCGGGCAGGGCAACTACAATGAGCAGTTCTTC. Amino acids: CASSSGGQGNYNEQFF.

The CDR3 DNA follows: TGCGCCAGCAGCCCAGGGAGCGGGAGGGATGATGAGCAGTTCTTC. As protein: CASSPGSGRDDEQFF. The V gene is TRBV5-1, the J gene TRBJ2-1; 10 bases line up with TRBD2. Trimming at V came to 4 bases and at J to 8 bases, leaving 9 bases not matched to a gene. CDR1 and CDR2 from the germline V gene are SGHRS and YFSETQ. The CDR3 runs to 15 residues.

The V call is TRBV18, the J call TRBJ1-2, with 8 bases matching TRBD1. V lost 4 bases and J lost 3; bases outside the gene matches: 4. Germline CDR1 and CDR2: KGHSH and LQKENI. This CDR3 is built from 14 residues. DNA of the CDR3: TGTGCCAGCTCACTCTCGGGACAGGACTATGGCTACACCTTC. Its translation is CASSLSGQDYGYTF.

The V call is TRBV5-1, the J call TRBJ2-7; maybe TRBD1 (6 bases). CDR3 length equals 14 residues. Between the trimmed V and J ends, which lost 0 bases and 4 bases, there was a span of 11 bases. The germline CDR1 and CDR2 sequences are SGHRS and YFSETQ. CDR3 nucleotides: TGCGCCAGCAGCTTGGAGGGACAAGGTTACGAGCAGTACTTC. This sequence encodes CASSLEGQGYEQYF. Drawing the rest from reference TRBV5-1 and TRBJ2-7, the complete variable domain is KAGVTQTPRYLIKTRGQQVTLSCSPISGHRSVSWYQQTPGQGLQFLFEYFSETQRNKGNFPGRFSGRQFSNSRSEMNVSTLELGDSALYLCASSLEGQGYEQYFGPGTRLTVT.

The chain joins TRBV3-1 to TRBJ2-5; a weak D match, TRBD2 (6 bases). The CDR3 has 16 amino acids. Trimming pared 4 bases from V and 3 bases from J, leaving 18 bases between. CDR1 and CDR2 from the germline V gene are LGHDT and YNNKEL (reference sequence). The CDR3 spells CASSRLPGRREETQYF. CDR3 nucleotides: TGTGCCAGCAGCCGACTACCGGGACGGAGGGAAGAGACCCAGTACTTC.

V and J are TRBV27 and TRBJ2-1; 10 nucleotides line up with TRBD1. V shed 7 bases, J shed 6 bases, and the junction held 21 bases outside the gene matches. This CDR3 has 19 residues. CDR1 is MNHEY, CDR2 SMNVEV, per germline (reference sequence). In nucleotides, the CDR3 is TGTGCCAGCACTTCCGAAAGGGTACCCGGGACAGGGGCCGGCAATGAGCAGTTCTTC. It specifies CASTSERVPGTGAGNEQFF.

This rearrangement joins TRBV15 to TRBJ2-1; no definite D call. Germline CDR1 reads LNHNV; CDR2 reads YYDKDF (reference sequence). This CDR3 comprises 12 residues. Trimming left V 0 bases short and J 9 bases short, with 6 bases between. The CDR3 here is CATSRDTGEQFF. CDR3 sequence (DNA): TGTGCCACCAGCAGAGATACGGGTGAGCAGTTCTTC. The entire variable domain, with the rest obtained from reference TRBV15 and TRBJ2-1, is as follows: DAMVIQNPRYQVTQFGKPVTLSCSQTLNHNVMYWYQQKSSQAPKLLFHYYDKDFNNEADTPDNFQSRRPNTSFCFLDIRSPGLGDTAMYLCATSRDTGEQFFGPGTRLTVL.

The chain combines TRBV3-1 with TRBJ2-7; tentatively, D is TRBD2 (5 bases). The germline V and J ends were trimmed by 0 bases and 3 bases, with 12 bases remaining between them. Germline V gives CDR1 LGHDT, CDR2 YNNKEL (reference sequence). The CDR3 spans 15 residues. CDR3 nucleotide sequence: TGTGCCAGCAGCCAAGAAATGACGGGATACTACGAGCAGTACTTC. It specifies CASSQEMTGYYEQYF.

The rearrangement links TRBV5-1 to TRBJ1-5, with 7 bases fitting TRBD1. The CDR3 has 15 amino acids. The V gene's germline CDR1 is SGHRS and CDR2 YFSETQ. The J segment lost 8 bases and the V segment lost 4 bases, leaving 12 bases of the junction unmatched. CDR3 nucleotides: TGCGCCAGCAGCGATGGGACAGCCCCTTGGAAGCCCCAGCATTTT. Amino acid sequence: CASSDGTAPWKPQHF.

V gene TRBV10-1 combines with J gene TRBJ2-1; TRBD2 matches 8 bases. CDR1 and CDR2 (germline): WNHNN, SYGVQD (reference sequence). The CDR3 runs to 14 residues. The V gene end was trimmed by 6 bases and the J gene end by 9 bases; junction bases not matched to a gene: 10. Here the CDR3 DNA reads TGCGCCAGCAGCACCATCGGGGGGGCCGGTGAGCAGTTCTTC. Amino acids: CASSTIGGAGEQFF.

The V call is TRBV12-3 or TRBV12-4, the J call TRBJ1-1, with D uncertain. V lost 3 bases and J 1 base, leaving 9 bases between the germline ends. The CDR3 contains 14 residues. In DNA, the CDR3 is TGTGCCAGCAGTTTGAGGATAGGGAACACTGAAGCTTTCTTT. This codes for CASSLRIGNTEAFF.

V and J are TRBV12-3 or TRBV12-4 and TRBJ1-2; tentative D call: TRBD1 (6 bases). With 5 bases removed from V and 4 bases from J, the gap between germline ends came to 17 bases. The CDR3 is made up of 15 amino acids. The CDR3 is CASSTTGPGSYGYTF. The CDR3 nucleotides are TGTGCCAGCAGTACTACAGGGCCGGGGAGCTATGGCTACACCTTC.

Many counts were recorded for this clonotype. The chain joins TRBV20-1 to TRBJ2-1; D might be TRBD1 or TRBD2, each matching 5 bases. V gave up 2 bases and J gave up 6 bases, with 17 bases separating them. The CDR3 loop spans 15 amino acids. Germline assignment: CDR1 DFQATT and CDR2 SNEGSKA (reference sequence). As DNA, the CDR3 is TGCAGTGCTAGATCCCGGGGCCAAACGGTCAATGAGCAGTTCTTC. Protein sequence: CSARSRGQTVNEQFF.

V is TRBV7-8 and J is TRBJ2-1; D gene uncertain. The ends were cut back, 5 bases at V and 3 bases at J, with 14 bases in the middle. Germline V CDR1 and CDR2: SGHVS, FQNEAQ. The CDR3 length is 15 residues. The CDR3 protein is CASSPTDLLYNEQFF. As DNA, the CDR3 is TGTGCCAGCAGCCCCACTGACCTACTCTACAATGAGCAGTTCTTC.

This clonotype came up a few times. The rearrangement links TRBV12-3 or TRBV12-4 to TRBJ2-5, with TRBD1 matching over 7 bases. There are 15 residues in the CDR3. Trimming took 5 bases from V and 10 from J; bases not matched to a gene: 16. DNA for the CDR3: TGTGCCAGCAGTCCGTCCCGGGACAGCCCCCAGGACCAGTACTTC. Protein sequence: CASSPSRDSPQDQYF.

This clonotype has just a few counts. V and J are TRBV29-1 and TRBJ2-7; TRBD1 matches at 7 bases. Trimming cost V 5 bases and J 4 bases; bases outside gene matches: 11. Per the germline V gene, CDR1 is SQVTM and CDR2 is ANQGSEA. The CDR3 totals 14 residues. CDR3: CSVRLGGASYEQYF. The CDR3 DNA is TGCAGCGTTCGTCTAGGGGGCGCTTCTTACGAGCAGTACTTC.

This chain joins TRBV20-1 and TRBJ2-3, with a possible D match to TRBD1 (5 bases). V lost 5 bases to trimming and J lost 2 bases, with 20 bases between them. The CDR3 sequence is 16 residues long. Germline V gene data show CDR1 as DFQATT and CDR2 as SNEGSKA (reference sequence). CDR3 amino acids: CSAGYRSMGTTDTQYF. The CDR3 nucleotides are TGCAGTGCTGGATACAGGTCCATGGGAACCACAGATACGCAGTATTTT.

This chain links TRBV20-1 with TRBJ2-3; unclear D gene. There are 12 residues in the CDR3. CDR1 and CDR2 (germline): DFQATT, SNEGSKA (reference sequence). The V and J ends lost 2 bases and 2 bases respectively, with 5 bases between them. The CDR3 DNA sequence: TGCAGTGCTAGACAGGCCACAGATACGCAGTATTTT. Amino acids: CSARQATDTQYF.

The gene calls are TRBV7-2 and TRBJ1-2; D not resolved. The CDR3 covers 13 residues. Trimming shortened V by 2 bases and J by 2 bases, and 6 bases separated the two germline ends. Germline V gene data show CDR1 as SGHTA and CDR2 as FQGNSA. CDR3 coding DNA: TGTGCCAGCAGCTTATCGGCAAACTATGGCTACACCTTC. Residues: CASSLSANYGYTF.

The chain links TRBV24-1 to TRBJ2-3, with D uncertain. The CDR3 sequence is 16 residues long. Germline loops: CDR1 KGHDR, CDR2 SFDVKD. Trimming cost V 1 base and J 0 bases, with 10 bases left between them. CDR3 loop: CATSDFDNRSTDTQYF. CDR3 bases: TGTGCCACCAGTGATTTCGACAACAGAAGCACAGATACGCAGTATTTT.

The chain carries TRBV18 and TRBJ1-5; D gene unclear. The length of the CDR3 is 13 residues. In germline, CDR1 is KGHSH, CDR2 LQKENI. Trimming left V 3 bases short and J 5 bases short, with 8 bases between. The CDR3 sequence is CASSPGQDQPQHF. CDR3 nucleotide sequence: TGTGCCAGCTCACCCGGTCAGGATCAGCCCCAGCATTTT.

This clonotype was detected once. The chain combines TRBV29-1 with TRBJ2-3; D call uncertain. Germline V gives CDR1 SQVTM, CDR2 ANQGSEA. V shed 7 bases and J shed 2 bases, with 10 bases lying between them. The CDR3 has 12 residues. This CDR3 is CSGRALTDTQYF. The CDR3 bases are TGCAGCGGCAGAGCCCTCACAGATACGCAGTATTTT.

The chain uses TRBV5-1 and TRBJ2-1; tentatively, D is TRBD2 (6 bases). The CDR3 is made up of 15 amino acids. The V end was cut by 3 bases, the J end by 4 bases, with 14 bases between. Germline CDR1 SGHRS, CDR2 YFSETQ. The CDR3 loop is CASSSAGGLYNEQFF. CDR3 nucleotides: TGCGCCAGCAGCTCGGCCGGAGGGCTATACAATGAGCAGTTCTTC.

CDR3: CSVNRGGGYTEAFF. Here the CDR3 DNA reads TGCAGCGTCAACCGAGGGGGTGGGTACACTGAAGCTTTCTTT. The rearrangement links TRBV29-1 to TRBJ1-1, with a possible D match to TRBD1 (6 bases). This CDR3 comprises 14 residues. The germline gives CDR1 SQVTM, CDR2 ANQGSEA. V lost 6 bases and J lost 3, with 17 bases in between.

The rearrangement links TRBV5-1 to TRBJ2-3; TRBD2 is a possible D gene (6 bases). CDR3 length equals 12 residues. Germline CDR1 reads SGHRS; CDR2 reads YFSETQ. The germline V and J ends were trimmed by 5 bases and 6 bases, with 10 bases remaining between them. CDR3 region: CASRLAVDTQYF. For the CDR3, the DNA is TGCGCCAGCAGGTTAGCGGTTGATACGCAGTATTTT. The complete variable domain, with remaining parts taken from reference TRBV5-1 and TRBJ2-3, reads KAGVTQTPRYLIKTRGQQVTLSCSPISGHRSVSWYQQTPGQGLQFLFEYFSETQRNKGNFPGRFSGRQFSNSRSEMNVSTLELGDSALYLCASRLAVDTQYFGPGTRLTVL.